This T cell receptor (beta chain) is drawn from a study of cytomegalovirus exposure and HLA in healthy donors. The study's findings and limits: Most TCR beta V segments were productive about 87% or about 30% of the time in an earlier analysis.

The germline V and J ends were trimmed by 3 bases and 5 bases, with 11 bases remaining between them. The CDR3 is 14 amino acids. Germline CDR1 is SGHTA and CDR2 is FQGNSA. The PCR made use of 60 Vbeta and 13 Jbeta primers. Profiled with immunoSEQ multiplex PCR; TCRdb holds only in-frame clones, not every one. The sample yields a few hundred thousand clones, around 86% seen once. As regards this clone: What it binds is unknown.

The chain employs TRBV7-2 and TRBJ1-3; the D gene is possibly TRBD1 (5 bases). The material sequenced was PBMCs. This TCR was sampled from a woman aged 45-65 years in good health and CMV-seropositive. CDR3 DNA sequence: TGTGCCAGCAGCTTCTCAGGGAGGAGAAACACCATATATTTT. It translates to CASSFSGRRNTIYF.